This passage covers 29 T cell receptor beta chains from one sample sequenced in a study of blood T cell repertoires in COVID-19. Repertoires were generated with immunoSEQ multiplex PCR, while TCRdb's copy carries only in-frame clones and drops some. The sample includes about 130,000 clones, about 83% of them seen just once. Input material: peripheral blood. The receptors originated from a man aged 40-49 years with active or convalescent COVID-19.

The chain has TRBV29-1 and TRBJ1-5, with 9 bases identical to TRBD1. V gave up 7 bases and J gave up 7 bases; unmatched junction bases: 8. Germline V gives CDR1 SQVTM, CDR2 ANQGSEA. This CDR3 is 13 amino acids long. The DNA for the CDR3 is TGCAGCGCCGGACAGGGGAAAGGCCAGCCCCAGCATTTT. Translating it yields CSAGQGKGQPQHF.

The chain employs TRBV7-6 and TRBJ2-7, with D perhaps TRBD2 (7 bases). The CDR3 has 13 amino acids. In germline, CDR1 is SGHVS, CDR2 FNYEAQ. Trimming stripped 5 bases from V and 3 bases from J, with 11 bases between. The DNA for the CDR3 is TGTGCCAGCAGCCCGGGGGGCCTCTACGAGCAGTACTTC. This encodes CASSPGGLYEQYF.

V and J are TRBV19 and TRBJ2-7, with D possibly being TRBD2 (6 bases). The CDR3 has 15 residues. V gave up 2 bases and J gave up 2 bases, with 13 bases separating them. Germline V gives CDR1 LNHDA, CDR2 SQIVND (reference sequence). CDR3 sequence reads: CASSIRAGRTYEQYF. CDR3 nucleotides: TGTGCCAGTAGTATAAGGGCAGGGAGGACCTACGAGCAGTACTTC.

The chain joins TRBV9 to TRBJ2-7, with 9 bases matching TRBD1. V lost 0 bases and J lost 6; bases outside the gene matches: 7. This CDR3 is built from 15 residues. CDR1 SGDLS and CDR2 YYNGEE come from the germline V gene. The DNA for the CDR3 is TGTGCCAGCAGCGTAGATGGGACAGGGAAAGTCGAGCAGTACTTC. Translated, it gives CASSVDGTGKVEQYF.

The J gene is TRBJ1-1, the V gene TRBV11-1, with D unresolved. Trimming stripped 3 bases from V and 0 bases from J, with 8 bases between. The CDR3 is 14 residues long. Per the germline V gene, CDR1 is SGHAT and CDR2 is FQDESV (reference sequence). The CDR3 sequence: CASSLGLMNTEAFF. The CDR3 DNA sequence: TGTGCCAGCAGCTTGGGCTTAATGAACACTGAAGCTTTCTTT.

This clone was found a few times. V gene TRBV5-8 combines with J gene TRBJ1-2; 9 positions agree with TRBD1. The CDR3 contains 13 residues. Germline V gene lookup returns CDR1 SGHTS and CDR2 YDEGEE. V lost 3 bases, J lost 6 bases, and 3 bases stayed unmatched. The CDR3 sequence: CASSWGQGDGYTF. The CDR3 DNA follows: TGTGCCAGCAGCTGGGGACAGGGAGATGGCTACACCTTC.

In regard to this clone: Other DNA sequences within the sample encode an identical CDR3. The V gene is TRBV12-3 or TRBV12-4, the J gene TRBJ1-5, with a tentative D call TRBD1 (6 bases). The CDR3 loop spans 13 amino acids. V lost 6 bases and J 4 bases, leaving 10 bases between the germline ends. This chain's CDR3 is CASSRQENQPQHF. The DNA for the CDR3 is TGTGCCAGCAGCAGACAGGAGAATCAGCCCCAGCATTTT.

The chain uses TRBV4-2 and TRBJ1-5; perhaps TRBD1 as D (5 bases). The V end lost 3 bases, the J end lost 2 bases, and 11 bases lay between the germline ends. Germline CDR1 and CDR2: LGHNA and YNFKEQ. The CDR3 length is 15 residues. CDR3 protein: CASSQGQSGNQPQHF. The CDR3 region has the DNA TGTGCCAGCAGCCAGGGGCAATCCGGCAATCAGCCCCAGCATTTT.

This chain connects TRBV7-9 to TRBJ1-2; no firm D call. Germline V lookup: CDR1 SEHNR, CDR2 FQNEAQ (reference sequence). V lost 11 bases and J 0 bases, leaving 7 bases between the germline ends. This CDR3 has 11 residues. Here the CDR3 DNA reads TGTGCCGGGAGTTCTAACTATGGCTACACCTTC. It encodes CAGSSNYGYTF.

This clone was observed a handful of times. J is TRBJ1-3 and V is TRBV2; no definite D call. V was pared by 5 bases and J by 0 bases, with 11 bases between. The length of the CDR3 is 15 residues. Germline CDR1 SNHLY, CDR2 FYNNEI. The CDR3 loop reads CASSPYGSSGNTIYF. The CDR3 DNA sequence: TGTGCCAGCAGTCCTTACGGTAGCTCTGGAAACACCATATATTTT.

This chain joins TRBV12-5 and TRBJ1-5; D not certain. The CDR3 length is 13 residues. Trimming stripped 0 bases from V and 10 bases from J, with 10 bases between. Germline CDR1 LGHNT, CDR2 FRNRAP. In nucleotides, the CDR3 is TGTGCTAGTGGTTTGGTAGGGAGGAATCCCCAGCATTTT. It codes for CASGLVGRNPQHF.

The chain recombines TRBV5-1 with TRBJ2-7, with 8 bases fitting TRBD1. This CDR3 region has 15 residues. The V gene end was trimmed by 2 bases and the J gene end by 1 base; junction bases not matched to a gene: 5. The germline CDR1 and CDR2 sequences are SGHRS and YFSETQ. The DNA of the CDR3 is TGCGCCAGCAGCTTTCATGGACAGGGATCCTACGAGCAGTACTTC. This sequence encodes CASSFHGQGSYEQYF.

V gene TRBV30 combines with J gene TRBJ1-2; 9 positions agree with TRBD1. This CDR3 spans 15 amino acids. J gave up 5 bases and V 2 bases, and 9 bases lay outside the gene matches. The germline gives CDR1 GTSNPN, CDR2 SVGIG (reference sequence). CDR3 residues: CAWSPSTGGRYGYTF. CDR3 sequence (DNA): TGTGCCTGGAGTCCGTCGACAGGGGGTCGGTATGGCTACACCTTC.

The genes are TRBV28 and TRBJ1-5, with D maybe TRBD1 (5 bases). V lost 2 bases, J lost 4 bases, and 9 bases lay in between. CDR1 MDHEN and CDR2 SYDVKM come from the germline V gene. The CDR3 has 14 amino acids. CDR3 in amino acids: CASSLVGLNQPQHF. The CDR3 bases are TGTGCCAGCAGTTTAGTGGGACTAAATCAGCCCCAGCATTTT.

This chain joins TRBV9 and TRBJ2-7; D unresolved. CDR1 is SGDLS, CDR2 YYNGEE, per germline. The CDR3 covers 13 residues. The V gene lost 0 bases and the J gene lost 0 bases, with 4 bases spanning the gap. The CDR3 here is CASSVGVSYEQYF. In nucleotides, the CDR3 is TGTGCCAGCAGCGTAGGAGTCTCCTACGAGCAGTACTTC.

This chain uses TRBV4-1 with TRBJ2-1; the D gene is possibly TRBD1 (6 bases). The germline V and J ends were trimmed by 0 bases and 7 bases, with 10 bases remaining between them. CDR3 length equals 14 residues. CDR1 is MGHRA, CDR2 YSYEKL, per germline. This CDR3 is CASSQETGRNEQFF. CDR3 coding DNA: TGCGCCAGCAGCCAAGAGACAGGTAGGAATGAGCAGTTCTTC.

The chain is built from TRBV7-9 and TRBJ2-7, with TRBD1 identical over 8 bases. The V segment lost 5 bases and the J segment 0 bases; nucleotides outside the gene matches: 9. This CDR3 contains 16 residues. CDR1 is SEHNR, CDR2 FQNEAQ, per germline (reference sequence). Here the CDR3 DNA reads TGTGCCAGCAGCCTACTAGGGCAGGGGGCCTCCTACGAGCAGTACTTC. Its translation is CASSLLGQGASYEQYF.

The chain has TRBV6-5 and TRBJ1-1; D gene unclear. Germline V gene lookup returns CDR1 MNHEY and CDR2 SVGAGI. The CDR3 spans 13 residues. V lost 2 bases and J lost 4, with 8 bases in between. CDR3: CASSYPKSTEAFF. The CDR3 region has the DNA TGTGCCAGCAGTTACCCCAAGAGCACTGAAGCTTTCTTT.

The chain is built from TRBV6-5 and TRBJ2-1; TRBD1 agrees at 7 bases. The CDR3 runs to 15 residues. In germline, CDR1 is MNHEY, CDR2 SVGAGI. V lost 4 bases, J lost 2 bases, and 5 bases stayed unmatched. DNA of the CDR3: TGTGCCAGCAGTTCTAGAGGGACAGCCTACAATGAGCAGTTCTTC. The encoded protein is CASSSRGTAYNEQFF.

The V call is TRBV4-3, the J call TRBJ2-2; 11 bases agree with TRBD1. CDR1 and CDR2 (germline): LGHNA, YSLEER. The CDR3 contains 15 residues. V dropped 2 bases and J dropped 6; count of bases not matched to a gene: 2. The DNA for the CDR3 is TGCGCCAGCAGCCAAAAGGACAGGGGGCCCGGGGAGCTGTTTTTT. Translation gives CASSQKDRGPGELFF.

V and J are TRBV9 and TRBJ2-5, with D perhaps TRBD1 (6 bases). V was clipped by 3 bases and J by 2 bases, with 8 bases between them. The CDR3 is 13 residues long. The germline V gene has CDR1 SGDLS and CDR2 YYNGEE. CDR3: CASSAGQQETQYF. CDR3 bases: TGTGCCAGCAGCGCAGGACAGCAAGAGACCCAGTACTTC.

The rearrangement uses TRBV6-5 and TRBJ1-5; D call uncertain. Trimming took 6 bases from V and 0 from J, leaving 9 bases between them. The CDR3 runs to 14 residues. The germline CDR1 and CDR2 sequences are MNHEY and SVGAGI. The CDR3 DNA sequence: TGTGCCAGCAGAACATCAAGTAGCAATCAGCCCCAGCATTTT. This translates into CASRTSSSNQPQHF.

Turning to this clone: At the DNA level, this CDR3 is encoded by other sequences in the same sample as well. The chain uses TRBV10-1 and TRBJ1-4; weak D call: TRBD1 (6 bases). The CDR3 sequence is 14 residues long. V gave up 3 bases and J gave up 7 bases, with 12 bases separating them. The V gene's germline CDR1 is WNHNN and CDR2 SYGVQD (reference sequence). The chain's CDR3 is CASSDGGAGEKLFF. The CDR3 DNA sequence: TGCGCCAGCAGTGATGGGGGCGCGGGTGAAAAACTGTTTTTT.

The V and J genes are TRBV18 and TRBJ2-5; unclear D gene. V dropped 0 bases and J dropped 5 bases, with 10 bases sitting between them. The CDR3 is 14 residues long. CDR1 KGHSH and CDR2 LQKENI come from the germline V gene. The CDR3 region is CASSPPVSLETQYF. The CDR3 DNA is TGTGCCAGCTCACCACCGGTTAGTCTCGAGACCCAGTACTTC.

CDR3 sequence: CASSLEGGYGYTF. The CDR3 DNA is TGTGCCAGCAGCCTCGAGGGCGGGTATGGCTACACCTTC. The genes are TRBV5-5 and TRBJ1-2, with D hard to call. This CDR3 region has 13 residues. With 4 bases removed from V and 5 bases from J, the gap between germline ends came to 12 bases. Germline V lookup: CDR1 SGHKS, CDR2 YYEKEE (reference sequence).

V usage is TRBV5-4 and J usage is TRBJ2-1, with D maybe TRBD1 (6 bases). CDR3 length: 16 residues. The germline V gene has CDR1 SGHNT and CDR2 YYREEE (reference sequence). Trimming removed 4 bases at V and 0 bases at J, with 14 bases between. Here the CDR3 reads CASSAAGASSYNEQFF. In nucleotides, the CDR3 is TGTGCCAGCAGCGCCGCAGGGGCGAGCTCCTACAATGAGCAGTTCTTC. The full variable domain, its missing parts supplied by reference TRBV5-4 and TRBJ2-1, is ETGVTQSPTHLIKTRGQQVTLRCSSQSGHNTVSWYQQALGQGPQFIFQYYREEENGRGNFPPRFSGLQFPNYSSELNVNALELDDSALYLCASSAAGASSYNEQFFGPGTRLTVL.

The genes are TRBV12-3 or TRBV12-4 and TRBJ1-1; 8 bases fit TRBD1. The trim removed 6 bases at V and 13 bases at J, leaving 10 bases unmatched. The CDR3 is 12 residues long. CDR3 amino acids: CASSLWGQEVFF. In DNA, the CDR3 is TGTGCCAGCAGCCTCTGGGGACAGGAGGTTTTCTTT.

Only one count was recorded for this clone. J is TRBJ2-5 and V is TRBV5-1; 9 bases align to TRBD1. Germline V gives CDR1 SGHRS, CDR2 YFSETQ. The CDR3 has 15 amino acids. Unmatched junction bases numbered 4, after V lost 1 base and J lost 3 bases. The CDR3 nucleotides are TGCGCCAGCAGCTTGAGTGGGACAGGGAAAGAGACCCAGTACTTC. Its translation is CASSLSGTGKETQYF.

This sequence joins TRBV23-1 and TRBJ2-7; D gene unclear. TRBV23-1 is flagged as an ORF with uncertain function. This CDR3 comprises 11 residues. The CDR3 nucleotides are TGCGCACTAAGTCCAAGCTACGAGCAGTACTTC. It encodes CALSPSYEQYF.